At least ten counts were recorded for the clone carrying this TCR beta chain. Its antigen remains unknown. Its ends do not fully match the called genes, so a read error is possible. The sample is drawn from a study of human T cells and chemical hapten exposure. Across the study: Enrolled patients were predominantly female and had alopecia areata, totalis or universalis.

The time point here: patch test 3, about 24 weeks after DPC sensitization. Specified treatment: therapeutic diphenylcyclopropenone sensitization with weekly scalp DPC. The CDR3 extends over 17 amino acids. The germline V gene encodes CDR1 SGHTA and CDR2 FQGNSA. As the library was built, unique molecular identifiers were attached to individual cDNA molecules. A single record per CDR3 protein comes from TCRdb applying MiXCR to the RACE reads. The profile shows tens of thousands of distinct CDR3 sequences, under 15% of them singletons. Study conclusions and caveats: Alopecia in the donors means their immune response may deviate from healthy people's. While controls formed fewer of them, expanded TCRs formed significantly more large CDR3 similarity clusters.

The sequence was obtained from a young man with alopecia areata. Some clones in this sample may be carry-over from other donors' samples. The sequenced sample was whole blood, obtained in connection with sensitization to the hapten diphenylcyclopropenone (DPC). The rearrangement links TRBV7-2 to TRBJ2-3, with 9 nucleotides matching TRBD2. For the CDR3, the DNA is TGTGCCAGCCGCTTCGGGCTAGCGGGGACGAGGACAAGTACGCAGTATTTT. As protein: CASRFGLAGTRTSTQYF.